These 25 T cell receptor beta chains share one sample of origin, sequenced in a study of neurological immune-mediated disorders. In TCRdb, the 5' RACE reads were re-called with MiXCR into one record per CDR3 protein. This table holds tens of thousands of distinct CDR3 sequences, about a tenth found once. Sequencing was performed on PBMCs. The receptors shown here come from a man aged 35-49 years in good health.

This clonotype was found many times. The genes are TRBV11-1 and TRBJ2-2; TRBD1 aligns across 8 bases. Germline assignment: CDR1 SGHAT and CDR2 FQDESV (reference sequence). J lost 6 bases, V lost 5 bases, and 8 bases had no gene match. The CDR3 runs 15 residues. The CDR3 DNA reads TGTGCCAGCAGCCACCGGGACAGGCGTCCCGGGGAGCTGTTTTTT. This codes for CASSHRDRRPGELFF.

This clonotype was picked up a small number of times. This rearrangement joins TRBV5-1 to TRBJ2-5, with D maybe TRBD1 (6 bases). The V end was cut by 1 base, the J end by 8 bases, with 12 bases between. Germline CDR1 reads SGHRS; CDR2 reads YFSETQ. This CDR3 contains 13 residues. The CDR3 DNA reads as TGCGCCAGCAGCTTGTTTCAAGGGGGTACCCAGTACTTC. Encoded protein: CASSLFQGGTQYF.

This clonotype was observed many times. The chain employs TRBV3-1 and TRBJ2-3, with TRBD2 matching over 9 bases. V lost 1 base and J lost 5; bases outside the gene matches: 4. The germline V gene encodes CDR1 LGHDT and CDR2 YNNKEL (reference sequence). This CDR3 contains 15 residues. The CDR3 sequence is CASSQGGGAGDTQYF. CDR3 nucleotides: TGTGCCAGCAGCCAAGGCGGGGGGGCCGGAGATACGCAGTATTTT.

This clonotype was counted many times. The rearrangement uses TRBV18 and TRBJ2-7; TRBD2 is a possible D gene (5 bases). This CDR3 is built from 10 residues. Germline loops: CDR1 KGHSH, CDR2 LQKENI. The V gene lost 8 bases and the J gene lost 4 bases, with 6 bases spanning the gap. CDR3 DNA: TGTGCCAGCACTAGTTACGAGCAGTACTTC. It specifies CASTSYEQYF.

On this clonotype: Just one base apart from a much larger clone, this may be a read error. This chain joins TRBV7-9 and TRBJ1-1; 9 nucleotides agree with TRBD1. Germline lookup yields CDR1 SEHNR and CDR2 FQNEAQ (reference sequence). This CDR3 comprises 13 residues. Written as DNA, the CDR3 is TGTGTCAGCCGGACAGGGGCGAACACTGAAGCTTTCTTT. This encodes CVSRTGANTEAFF. The full variable domain, completed using reference TRBV7-9 and TRBJ1-1, is DTGVSQNPRHKITKRGQNVTFRCDPISEHNRLYWYRQTLGQGPEFLTYFQNEAQLEKSRLLSDRFSAERPKGSFSTLEIQRTEQGDSAMYLCVSRTGANTEAFFGQGTRLTVV.

J is TRBJ2-1 and V is TRBV6-5; TRBD2 aligns across 9 bases. CDR3 length: 17 residues. Germline trimming cut 0 bases from V and 8 bases from J; bases unmatched to any gene: 11. Germline V gene lookup returns CDR1 MNHEY and CDR2 SVGAGI. The CDR3 nucleotides read TGTGCCAGCAGTTACTCGGGACTAGCAGAATATTCATATGAGCAGTTCTTC. It specifies CASSYSGLAEYSYEQFF.

Of note for this clonotype: A junction end diverges from the germline sequence, so it may reflect a read error. This sequence joins TRBV29-1 and TRBJ1-2; D unclear. Germline CDR1 reads SQVTM; CDR2 reads ANQGSEA. The CDR3 spans 14 residues. The CDR3 sequence: CSVGIDSGRHGYTF. Here the CDR3 DNA reads TGCAGCGTGGGGATAGACTCCGGTCGGCATGGCTACACCTTT.

This clonotype came up many times. The rearrangement uses TRBV3-1 and TRBJ1-2, with D unclear. The V end lost 1 base, the J end lost 2 bases, and 23 bases lay between the germline ends. The germline V gene encodes CDR1 LGHDT and CDR2 YNNKEL (reference sequence). The length of the CDR3 is 19 residues. The CDR3 spells CASSQADVVAAPSNYGYTF. CDR3 sequence (DNA): TGTGCCAGCAGCCAAGCGGACGTCGTGGCGGCACCCTCGAACTATGGCTACACCTTC.

The sample holds many counts of this clonotype. The CDR3 nucleotides are TGCAGTGCTAGCATGGGGACCTCCTACGAGCAGTACTTC. Protein product: CSASMGTSYEQYF. The rearrangement joins TRBV20-1 to TRBJ2-7, with D perhaps given as TRBD1 or TRBD2 (5 bases each). Trimming removed 3 bases at V and 0 bases at J, with 9 bases between. Germline values: CDR1 DFQATT, CDR2 SNEGSKA (reference sequence). CDR3 length: 13 amino acids.

On this clonotype: Since a much larger clone is just one base distant, this may be a read error. No conserved phenylalanine or tryptophan ends this CDR3, so it is likely a read error. The chain employs TRBV28 and TRBJ2-7; 8 bases align to TRBD1. Trimming at V came to 6 bases and at J to 7 bases, leaving 11 bases not matched to a gene. Per germline, CDR1 MDHEN and CDR2 SYDVKM. The CDR3 has 14 residues. The CDR3 protein is CASRGTGGVREQYL. CDR3 coding DNA: TGTGCCAGCAGGGGGACAGGAGGGGTCAGGGAGCAGTACTTA.

This clonotype was detected many times. This chain joins TRBV7-9 and TRBJ1-2; 7 bases fit TRBD1. The length of the CDR3 is 14 residues. CDR1 and CDR2 from the germline V gene are SEHNR and FQNEAQ (reference sequence). V shed 1 base and J 8 bases; nucleotides not matched to a gene: 7. The CDR3 spells CASSLVQGRDGYTF. In nucleotides, the CDR3 is TGTGCCAGCAGCTTAGTACAGGGGAGGGACGGCTACACCTTC.

In this sample, this clonotype turned up many times. The chain joins TRBV7-9 to TRBJ2-1; D call uncertain. Germline CDR1 SEHNR, CDR2 FQNEAQ (reference sequence). Trimming removed 3 bases at V and 0 bases at J, with 9 bases between. The CDR3 is 15 residues long. CDR3 DNA sequence: TGTGCCAGCAGCTTCGGAGAGATCTCCTACAATGAGCAGTTCTTC. It encodes CASSFGEISYNEQFF.

This clonotype was seen repeatedly, ten times or more. One end of the junction varies from germline; a read error may be responsible. The chain employs TRBV6-6 and TRBJ2-7, with 9 bases that match TRBD1. Per the germline V gene, CDR1 is MNHNY and CDR2 is SVGAGI (reference sequence). The CDR3 sequence is 15 residues long. Here the CDR3 DNA reads TGTGCCAGCAGTTACGCCGGGGGACAGGGAATGGGTTTGGACTTC. Protein: CASSYAGGQGMGLDF.

This clonotype was recorded at least ten times. This chain uses TRBV20-1 with TRBJ2-7; D not resolved. Germline values: CDR1 DFQATT, CDR2 SNEGSKA (reference sequence). CDR3 length: 15 amino acids. Trimming shortened V by 0 bases and J by 3 bases, and 15 bases separated the two germline ends. This CDR3 reads CSARDVHGADYEQYF. DNA for the CDR3: TGCAGTGCTAGAGACGTTCACGGCGCAGACTACGAGCAGTACTTC.

This clonotype was recorded at least ten times. This chain links TRBV5-1 with TRBJ2-7; 9 bases fit TRBD1. This CDR3 has 14 residues. V shed 2 bases and J 7 bases; nucleotides not matched to a gene: 7. CDR1 and CDR2 (germline): SGHRS, YFSETQ. CDR3 amino acids: CASSFGTGTGEQYF. The CDR3 nucleotides read TGCGCCAGCAGCTTTGGGACAGGGACGGGTGAGCAGTACTTC.

This clonotype has ten or more counts. A clone one base away is much larger, so this may be a read error. The chain recombines TRBV5-1 with TRBJ2-1; 11 bases line up with TRBD2. CDR3 size: 15 residues. Germline assignment: CDR1 SGHRS and CDR2 YFSETQ. The trim removed 4 bases at V and 4 bases at J, leaving 4 bases unmatched. CDR3 in amino acids: CASSGSGGGYNEQFF. CDR3 in DNA: TGCGCCAGCAGCGGTAGCGGGGGGGGTTACAATGAGCAGTTCTTC.

As to this clonotype: Possible read error: a much larger clone is one base away. J is TRBJ2-1 and V is TRBV6-5; 8 positions agree with TRBD2. CDR3 length equals 17 residues. Germline V CDR1 and CDR2: MNHEY, SVGAGI. CDR3 nucleotides: TGTGCCAGCAGTGCGGGACTAGTGGAGATCTCCTACAATGAGCGGTTCTTC. Translating gives CASSAGLVEISYNERFF.

This clonotype was recorded at least ten times. The chain uses TRBV5-1 and TRBJ2-7; 10 bases line up with TRBD1. CDR3 size: 12 residues. The V gene's germline CDR1 is SGHRS and CDR2 YFSETQ. Unmatched junction bases numbered 2, after V lost 5 bases and J lost 6 bases. CDR3 nucleotides: TGCGCCAGCAGAGGACAGGGGGTCGAGCAGTACTTC. Its translation is CASRGQGVEQYF.

There are many counts of this clonotype. The chain carries TRBV5-1 and TRBJ2-5; D unresolved. The V and J ends lost 2 bases and 4 bases respectively, with 9 bases between them. Germline CDR1 reads SGHRS; CDR2 reads YFSETQ. This CDR3 has 13 residues. The CDR3 DNA reads as TGCGCCAGCAGCTTTATGAACGGAGAGACCCAGTACTTC. Translation: CASSFMNGETQYF.

In this sample, this clonotype turned up many times. The V gene is TRBV9, the J gene TRBJ1-2; perhaps TRBD1 as D (5 bases). Germline V gene data show CDR1 as SGDLS and CDR2 as YYNGEE. V was cut by 0 bases and J by 2 bases, with 5 bases left in between. The CDR3 has 13 residues. CDR3 sequence reads: CASSVEGNYGYTF. DNA for the CDR3: TGTGCCAGCAGCGTAGAGGGGAACTATGGCTACACCTTC.

This clonotype was observed many times. The CDR3 bases are TGCGCCAGCAGCTCGATAGCTTCTCACACAGATACGCAGTATTTT. Translated, it gives CASSSIASHTDTQYF. The rearrangement joins TRBV5-1 to TRBJ2-3; no reliable D call. In germline, CDR1 is SGHRS, CDR2 YFSETQ. This CDR3 is 15 amino acids long. V shed 3 bases and J shed 2 bases, with 13 bases lying between them.

This clonotype was detected many times. The chain employs TRBV12-3 or TRBV12-4 and TRBJ1-1; the match to TRBD1 covers 7 bases. The CDR3 contains 15 residues. J was trimmed by 1 base and V by 6 bases; bases with no gene match: 8. In nucleotides, the CDR3 is TGTGCCAGCAGCCTCAGGGGGTTGACGAACACTGAAGCTTTCTTT. Its protein is CASSLRGLTNTEAFF.

This clonotype was seen repeatedly, ten times or more. The chain recombines TRBV5-5 with TRBJ2-7; possibly TRBD1 or TRBD2 for D (5 bases each). The CDR3 loop spans 15 amino acids. With 0 bases removed from V and 4 bases from J, the gap between germline ends came to 14 bases. Germline CDR1 is SGHKS and CDR2 is YYEKEE (reference sequence). DNA of the CDR3: TGTGCCAGCAGCTTGGGGTTCGGGGCAGGGTACGAGCAGTACTTC. This codes for CASSLGFGAGYEQYF. Supplemented by reference TRBV5-5 and TRBJ2-7, the full variable domain reads DAGVTQSPTHLIKTRGQQVTLRCSPISGHKSVSWYQQVLGQGPQFIFQYYEKEERGRGNFPDRFSARQFPNYSSELNVNALLLGDSALYLCASSLGFGAGYEQYFGPGTRLTVT.

This clonotype was detected ten times or more. The chain combines TRBV20-1 with TRBJ2-7, with unresolved D. CDR3 length: 15 amino acids. Trimming pared 0 bases from V and 2 bases from J, leaving 14 bases between. CDR1 is DFQATT and CDR2 is SNEGSKA in the germline V gene (reference sequence). The CDR3 nucleotides read TGCAGTGCTAGAGATCCTTTACTGAACGCCTACGAGCAGTACTTC. Translation: CSARDPLLNAYEQYF.

In this sample, this clonotype turned up a few times. This sequence joins TRBV30 and TRBJ2-6; 7 bases are shared with TRBD1. This CDR3 has 17 residues. Per the germline V gene, CDR1 is GTSNPN and CDR2 is SVGIG (reference sequence). With V trimmed by 3 bases and J by 0 bases, 8 bases remained unmatched. CDR3 in amino acids: CAWSTGVSHSGANVLTF. For the CDR3, the DNA is TGTGCCTGGAGCACAGGGGTTTCACACTCTGGGGCCAACGTCCTGACTTTC.